The 25 T cell receptor beta chains in this list originate from one sample, sequenced in a study of preoperative IRX-2 immunotherapy in early breast cancer. The repertoire was sequenced with immunoSEQ multiplex PCR; TCRdb's copy has only in-frame clones and lacks some. The data contain 20,000 to 30,000 clones, around 96% of them seen just once; the ten biggest clones take up about 17%. Treatment denoted: preoperative locoregional IRX-2 cytokine immunotherapy. Material: tumor tissue, obtained after IRX-2 immunotherapy. Source of these receptors: a human donor with breast cancer.

This sequence joins TRBV28 and TRBJ1-5; D is uncertain. CDR1 is MDHEN, CDR2 SYDVKM, per germline. Trimming pared 5 bases from V and 7 bases from J, leaving 15 bases between. This CDR3 region has 14 residues. CDR3 in amino acids: CASSATLRGQPQHF. CDR3 coding DNA: TGTGCCAGCAGTGCTACTCTTCGCGGGCAGCCCCAGCATTTT.

This sequence joins TRBV27 and TRBJ2-7; tentative D call: TRBD2 (5 bases). Germline V lookup: CDR1 MNHEY, CDR2 SMNVEV (reference sequence). V lost 9 bases to trimming and J lost 0 bases, with 12 bases between them. The CDR3 has 13 amino acids. Here the CDR3 DNA reads TGTGCCAGTCCTCCGGGATCCTCCTACGAGCAGTACTTC. Encoded protein: CASPPGSSYEQYF.

This chain uses TRBV5-1 with TRBJ2-1, with TRBD2 as a possible D gene (5 bases). CDR1 and CDR2 from the germline V gene are SGHRS and YFSETQ. Trimming took off 0 bases at V and 3 bases at J, with 10 bases between the two ends. This CDR3 is 15 amino acids long. This CDR3 is CASSLVLAIYNEQFF. DNA of the CDR3: TGCGCCAGCAGCTTGGTCCTAGCCATCTACAATGAGCAGTTCTTC.

This sequence joins TRBV28 and TRBJ2-1; D call uncertain. Looked up from germline, CDR1 is MDHEN and CDR2 is SYDVKM. V lost 7 bases, J lost 13 bases, and 14 bases lay in between. This CDR3 spans 11 amino acids. The CDR3 region has the DNA TGTGCCAGCACCGCCGACTGGATTCAGTTCTTC. Amino acids: CASTADWIQFF.

The V and J genes are TRBV29-1 and TRBJ1-6; unclear D gene. The CDR3 sequence is 13 residues long. Trimming cost V 1 base and J 13 bases, with 14 bases left between them. In germline, CDR1 is SQVTM, CDR2 ANQGSEA. The CDR3 DNA reads TGCAGCGTTGAAGTCGGTCGAGGCGACCCCCTCCACTTT. It encodes CSVEVGRGDPLHF. Combining the CDR3 with reference TRBV29-1 and TRBJ1-6 gives the whole variable domain SAVISQKPSRDICQRGTSLTIQCQVDSQVTMMFWYRQQPGQSLTLIATANQGSEATYESGFVIDKFPISRPNLTFSTLTVSNMSPEDSSIYLCSVEVGRGDPLHFGNGTRLTVT.

The chain uses TRBV7-9 and TRBJ1-5; D remains ambiguous. V was cut by 5 bases and J by 5 bases, with 10 bases left in between. Looked up from germline, CDR1 is SEHNR and CDR2 is FQNEAQ (reference sequence). This CDR3 spans 13 amino acids. The CDR3 spells CASSLNLDQPQHF. DNA for the CDR3: TGTGCCAGCAGCCTAAATCTGGATCAGCCCCAGCATTTT.

This chain connects TRBV11-2 to TRBJ1-2; 9 nucleotides align to TRBD1. Germline trimming cut 4 bases from V and 4 bases from J; bases unmatched to any gene: 7. This CDR3 is built from 15 residues. Looked up from germline, CDR1 is SGHAT and CDR2 is FQNNGV. This chain's CDR3 is CASSSYRDRVYGYTF. DNA of the CDR3: TGTGCCAGCAGCTCGTACCGGGACAGGGTCTATGGCTACACCTTC.

The rearrangement uses TRBV16 and TRBJ2-7, with D unresolved. Between the trimmed V and J ends, which lost 0 bases and 2 bases, there was a span of 8 bases. CDR1 and CDR2 (germline): KGHSY, FQNENV. CDR3 length equals 14 residues. In nucleotides, the CDR3 is TGTGCCAGCAGCCAATCGAGGTTCACCTACGAGCAGTACTTC. Translation: CASSQSRFTYEQYF.

The DNA for the CDR3 is TGCAGCGCTCGGACAGGGGATAGGCAGCCCCAGCATTTT. Its translation: CSARTGDRQPQHF. The chain employs TRBV29-1 and TRBJ1-5; 9 bases map to TRBD1. The CDR3 extends over 13 amino acids. Germline V gives CDR1 SQVTM, CDR2 ANQGSEA. The J segment lost 7 bases and the V segment lost 7 bases, leaving 8 bases of the junction unmatched.

The rearrangement joins TRBV5-6 to TRBJ2-7, with 12 bases aligning to TRBD2. CDR1 is SGHDT, CDR2 YYEEEE, per germline. The CDR3 is 15 amino acids. J lost 4 bases, V lost 0 bases, and 2 bases had no gene match. This CDR3 reads CASSLAGTSGYEQYF. The CDR3 bases are TGTGCCAGCAGCTTGGCCGGGACTAGCGGGTACGAGCAGTACTTC. Variable domain in full (rest from reference TRBV5-6 and TRBJ2-7): DAGVTQSPTHLIKTRGQQVTLRCSPKSGHDTVSWYQQALGQGPQFIFQYYEEEERQRGNFPDRFSGHQFPNYSSELNVNALLLGDSALYLCASSLAGTSGYEQYFGPGTRLTVT.

The chain employs TRBV29-1 and TRBJ2-7; no definite D call. The germline V and J ends were trimmed by 5 bases and 3 bases, with 14 bases remaining between them. The CDR3 spans 13 residues. The germline V gene encodes CDR1 SQVTM and CDR2 ANQGSEA. The CDR3 DNA is TGCAGCGTTTTCTCCAGCGACGGCTACGAGCAGTACTTC. As protein: CSVFSSDGYEQYF.

V and J are TRBV4-1 and TRBJ2-7; possible D gene TRBD1, 5 bases. The CDR3 has 17 amino acids. V shed 0 bases and J shed 7 bases, with 22 bases lying between them. Germline V lookup: CDR1 MGHRA, CDR2 YSYEKL. The CDR3 is CASSQDYKGNPQVEQYF. Written as DNA, the CDR3 is TGCGCCAGCAGCCAAGATTATAAGGGGAATCCACAAGTTGAGCAGTACTTC.

The J gene is TRBJ2-7, the V gene TRBV4-2; TRBD1 agrees at 7 bases. This CDR3 spans 15 amino acids. Trimming removed 0 bases from V and 6 bases from J; junction bases left unmatched: 8. Germline lookup yields CDR1 LGHNA and CDR2 YNFKEQ. The CDR3 DNA follows: TGTGCCAGCAGCCAAGATTGGTCAGGGGGTGTCGAGCAGTACTTC. It translates to CASSQDWSGGVEQYF.

This chain joins TRBV7-2 and TRBJ2-7; 11 nucleotides align to TRBD2. There are 15 residues in the CDR3. V was clipped by 5 bases and J by 2 bases; unmatched bases: 5. Germline CDR1 reads SGHTA; CDR2 reads FQGNSA. The CDR3 protein is CASSGGLAGPYEQYF. The DNA of the CDR3 is TGTGCCAGCAGCGGAGGACTAGCGGGTCCCTACGAGCAGTACTTC.

This sequence joins TRBV7-2 and TRBJ2-3; D unresolved. The CDR3 covers 14 residues. Germline-derived CDR1 and CDR2 are SGHTA and FQGNSA. Trimming shortened V by 8 bases and J by 3 bases, and 15 bases separated the two germline ends. CDR3 protein: CASSRYLETDTQYF. The CDR3 DNA reads as TGTGCCAGCTCCAGGTATTTGGAGACAGATACGCAGTATTTT. Supplemented by reference TRBV7-2 and TRBJ2-3, the full variable domain reads GAGVSQSPSNKVTEKGKDVELRCDPISGHTALYWYRQSLGQGLEFLIYFQGNSAPDKSGLPSDRFSAERTGGSVSTLTIQRTQQEDSAVYLCASSRYLETDTQYFGPGTRLTVL.

The J gene is TRBJ2-1, the V gene TRBV6-4, with 9 bases aligning to TRBD2. The V gene end was trimmed by 2 bases and the J gene end by 3 bases; junction bases not matched to a gene: 5. Germline CDR1 MRHNA, CDR2 SNTAGT. The CDR3 is made up of 16 amino acids. The CDR3 protein is CASSDASSGDYNEQFF. The CDR3, as DNA: TGTGCCAGCAGTGACGCGTCTAGCGGGGACTACAATGAGCAGTTCTTC.

The rearrangement uses TRBV11-1 and TRBJ1-5; possibly TRBD1 for D (5 bases). The V end lost 5 bases, the J end lost 10 bases, and 15 bases lay between the germline ends. Per the germline V gene, CDR1 is SGHAT and CDR2 is FQDESV (reference sequence). This CDR3 is 13 amino acids long. CDR3: CASSDSPHGPQHF. The CDR3, as DNA: TGTGCCAGCAGCGACAGCCCCCATGGACCCCAGCATTTT.

The rearrangement joins TRBV5-1 to TRBJ2-6; D unresolved. The CDR3 contains 15 residues. Germline-derived CDR1 and CDR2 are SGHRS and YFSETQ. V was clipped by 4 bases and J by 0 bases, with 8 bases between them. The chain's CDR3 is CASSRDLSGANVLTF. The CDR3 DNA sequence: TGCGCCAGCAGCCGCGACCTCTCTGGGGCCAACGTCCTGACTTTC.

This clone was counted between two and nine times. The rearrangement links TRBV6-1 to TRBJ1-6; possible D gene TRBD1, 5 bases. This CDR3 is 13 amino acids long. The V gene's germline CDR1 is MNHNS and CDR2 SASEGT. The V gene lost 2 bases and the J gene lost 8 bases, with 7 bases spanning the gap. The CDR3 nucleotides read TGTGCCAGCAGTGAAACGGGGGATTCACCCCTCCACTTT. It encodes CASSETGDSPLHF.

The V and J genes are TRBV5-8 and TRBJ2-7; possibly TRBD1 for D (5 bases). The length of the CDR3 is 16 residues. Germline values: CDR1 SGHTS, CDR2 YDEGEE. V was trimmed by 2 bases and J by 4 bases, leaving 19 bases between them. Here the CDR3 DNA reads TGTGCCAGCAGCTTAGGGGCAGCCATTCTAGGGTACGAGCAGTACTTC. Protein product: CASSLGAAILGYEQYF.

The CDR3 DNA is TGTGCCAGCTCAGCCGGGACAGGGAATCAGCCCCAGCATTTT. Its translation is CASSAGTGNQPQHF. V and J are TRBV18 and TRBJ1-5, with 9 bases that match TRBD1. The CDR3 loop spans 14 amino acids. The V gene's germline CDR1 is KGHSH and CDR2 LQKENI. Germline trimming cut 5 bases from V and 4 bases from J; bases unmatched to any gene: 3.

The rearrangement links TRBV19 to TRBJ2-7; D call uncertain. The germline V and J ends were trimmed by 0 bases and 4 bases, with 7 bases remaining between them. The CDR3 sequence is 13 residues long. CDR1 and CDR2 from the germline V gene are LNHDA and SQIVND (reference sequence). CDR3 in amino acids: CASSIDQEYEQYF. The CDR3 DNA reads TGTGCCAGTAGTATAGACCAGGAATACGAGCAGTACTTC.

The chain is built from TRBV5-1 and TRBJ1-1, with no clear D. CDR3 size: 13 residues. V was cut by 5 bases and J by 3 bases, with 11 bases left in between. CDR1 and CDR2 (germline): SGHRS, YFSETQ. CDR3: CASSLRAYTEAFF. CDR3 bases: TGCGCCAGCAGTTTGAGGGCGTACACTGAAGCTTTCTTT.

The V and J genes are TRBV6-5 and TRBJ2-7; D call uncertain. Germline values: CDR1 MNHEY, CDR2 SVGAGI. The CDR3 is 14 amino acids. Trimming shortened V by 4 bases and J by 8 bases, and 18 bases separated the two germline ends. The CDR3 coding sequence is TGTGCCAGCAGTTCAGGTCCAGACCGTAGGAAGCAGTACTTC. As protein: CASSSGPDRRKQYF.

The rearrangement joins TRBV28 to TRBJ1-1; the match to TRBD1 covers 8 bases. Germline V lookup: CDR1 MDHEN, CDR2 SYDVKM. CDR3 length equals 16 residues. Trimming took 3 bases from V and 5 from J; bases not matched to a gene: 11. DNA for the CDR3: TGTGCCAGCAGTTTGTTCACAGGGGGAGTTAGGACTGAAGCTTTCTTT. Protein product: CASSLFTGGVRTEAFF.